Listed here are 23 T cell receptor beta chains from one sample, sequenced in a study of cytomegalovirus exposure and HLA in healthy donors. Only in-frame clones appear in the TCRdb table, and some are missing; sequencing was by immunoSEQ multiplex PCR. Of 90,000 to 130,000 clones listed, approximately 88% are singletons. What was sequenced was PBMCs. The source is a woman aged 25 to 39 in good health and CMV-seropositive.

The V gene is TRBV7-3, the J gene TRBJ2-1; D is perhaps TRBD2 (6 bases). Trimming stripped 5 bases from V and 8 bases from J, with 13 bases between. CDR1 is SGHTA, CDR2 FQGTGA, per germline. CDR3 length: 13 amino acids. The DNA of the CDR3 is TGTGCCAGCAGCGTTTACGGGAGCCATGAGCAGTTCTTC. Amino acid sequence: CASSVYGSHEQFF. Supplemented by reference TRBV7-3 and TRBJ2-1, the full variable domain reads GAGVSQTPSNKVTEKGKYVELRCDPISGHTALYWYRQSLGQGPEFLIYFQGTGAADDSGLPNDRFFAVRPEGSVSTLKIQRTERGDSAVYLCASSVYGSHEQFFGPGTRLTVL.

The CDR3 DNA is TGTGCCAGCAGCCACCACCCCCGGACAGGGCAATTCAATTCCACCACAGATACGCAGTATTTT. It codes for CASSHHPRTGQFNSTTDTQYF. The rearrangement joins TRBV28 to TRBJ2-3, with TRBD1 matching 8 bases. In germline, CDR1 is MDHEN, CDR2 SYDVKM. The CDR3 loop spans 21 amino acids. Trimming took 6 bases from V and 2 from J; bases not matched to a gene: 25.

The V call is TRBV27, the J call TRBJ1-1; no firm D call. The V gene's germline CDR1 is MNHEY and CDR2 SMNVEV (reference sequence). Trimming took 2 bases from V and 0 from J, leaving 19 bases between them. CDR3 length equals 18 residues. This chain's CDR3 is CASSLNRFPSDLNTEAFF. The CDR3 bases are TGTGCCAGCAGTTTAAACCGCTTTCCCTCGGACTTGAACACTGAAGCTTTCTTT.

CDR3 in amino acids: CASRRGQQLGETQYF. The CDR3 DNA reads TGCGCCAGCAGGCGGGGACAGCAATTGGGGGAGACCCAGTACTTC. The chain recombines TRBV5-1 with TRBJ2-5; a weak D match, TRBD1 (7 bases). The CDR3 has 15 amino acids. V was shortened by 5 bases and J by 5 bases, with 19 bases between the two germline ends. The germline V gene has CDR1 SGHRS and CDR2 YFSETQ.

J is TRBJ2-1 and V is TRBV6-6; a possible D gene is TRBD1 (5 bases). Trimming left V 7 bases short and J 0 bases short, with 13 bases between. The CDR3 loop spans 15 amino acids. Germline V gene data show CDR1 as MNHNY and CDR2 as SVGAGI (reference sequence). As DNA, the CDR3 is TGTGCCAGCAAAACGACAGAAAGCTCCTACAATGAGCAGTTCTTC. This gives the protein CASKTTESSYNEQFF.

The chain uses TRBV29-1 and TRBJ1-2; D is perhaps TRBD1 (5 bases). Germline lookup yields CDR1 SQVTM and CDR2 ANQGSEA. The V and J ends lost 7 bases and 2 bases respectively, with 8 bases between them. The CDR3 totals 11 residues. The CDR3 protein is CSARQNYGYTF. The DNA of the CDR3 is TGCAGCGCCCGACAGAACTATGGCTACACCTTC.

V gene TRBV4-2 combines with J gene TRBJ2-5; 9 bases are a match to TRBD2. V lost 4 bases, J lost 5 bases, and 14 bases stayed unmatched. The CDR3 is 17 amino acids. CDR1 and CDR2 from the germline V gene are LGHNA and YNFKEQ. CDR3 amino acids: CASSPQRGAGGRETQYF. In DNA form, the CDR3 reads TGTGCCAGCAGCCCCCAGAGGGGAGCGGGAGGACGGGAGACCCAGTACTTC.

The chain combines TRBV12-2 with TRBJ1-1. TRBV12-2 is a documented pseudogene. The CDR3 spans 16 residues. CDR3 DNA: TGTGCAAGTCGCTCCCCTTTTGGTTCTATGAACACTGAAGCTTTCTTT. Translated, it gives CASRSPFGSMNTEAFF.

This rearrangement joins TRBV2 to TRBJ2-6; 11 positions agree with TRBD1. This CDR3 contains 18 residues. The V gene's germline CDR1 is SNHLY and CDR2 FYNNEI. V trimming: 6 bases; J trimming: 2 bases; junction bases outside the gene matches: 9. The CDR3 sequence is CASSGGQGVFAGANVLTF. The CDR3 DNA reads TGTGCCAGCAGCGGGGGACAGGGGGTTTTTGCTGGGGCCAACGTCCTGACTTTC.

Comments on this clone: Other DNA sequences in the same sample also yield this CDR3. The V call is TRBV5-1, the J call TRBJ2-5; tentatively, D is TRBD2 (5 bases). The CDR3 contains 13 residues. V lost 2 bases and J 4 bases, leaving 9 bases between the germline ends. Germline V CDR1 and CDR2: SGHRS, YFSETQ. In DNA, the CDR3 is TGCGCCAGCAGCTTCGGGGTAGGAGAGACCCAGTACTTC. It codes for CASSFGVGETQYF.

The J gene is TRBJ2-3, the V gene TRBV7-2, with 7 bases aligning to TRBD2. The length of the CDR3 is 15 residues. Germline CDR1 is SGHTA and CDR2 is FQGNSA. Trimming removed 5 bases from V and 2 bases from J; junction bases left unmatched: 7. The CDR3 DNA follows: TGTGCCAGCAGCCGGTACGGGGGGATCACAGATACGCAGTATTTT. Its protein product is CASSRYGGITDTQYF.

This clone appeared a single time. The J gene is TRBJ2-3, the V gene TRBV27; D call uncertain. V dropped 6 bases and J dropped 1 base, with 11 bases sitting between them. The CDR3 contains 14 residues. Looked up from germline, CDR1 is MNHEY and CDR2 is SMNVEV (reference sequence). The CDR3 DNA reads as TGTGCCAGCAGCACCCACGAGGGCACAGATACGCAGTATTTT. Translation: CASSTHEGTDTQYF.

The chain recombines TRBV9 with TRBJ2-2; perhaps TRBD1 as D (5 bases). The CDR3 has 16 amino acids. The V and J ends lost 3 bases and 3 bases respectively, with 15 bases between them. The germline gives CDR1 SGDLS, CDR2 YYNGEE. The CDR3 nucleotides are TGTGCCAGCAGCGAACGACAGATAGGGGACACCGGGGAGCTGTTTTTT. Amino acids: CASSERQIGDTGELFF.

The chain links TRBV7-9 to TRBJ2-2; 10 bases line up with TRBD1. The CDR3 consists of 15 residues. The germline V gene encodes CDR1 SEHNR and CDR2 FQNEAQ (reference sequence). V dropped 5 bases and J dropped 4; count of bases not matched to a gene: 4. The CDR3 here is CASSQTGGGTGELFF. DNA for the CDR3: TGTGCCAGCAGCCAGACAGGGGGCGGCACCGGGGAGCTGTTTTTT.

The chain recombines TRBV7-9 with TRBJ2-5; 10 nucleotides align to TRBD2. V was pared by 3 bases and J by 5 bases, with 3 bases of the junction left unmatched. Germline CDR1 is SEHNR and CDR2 is FQNEAQ (reference sequence). The CDR3 is 14 amino acids. CDR3 in amino acids: CASSFLAGVETQYF. The CDR3 DNA is TGTGCCAGCAGCTTTCTAGCGGGGGTTGAGACCCAGTACTTC.

In its sample, this clone was seen once. The identical CDR3 is also encoded by other nucleotide sequences in the sample. The V and J genes are TRBV13 and TRBJ1-2, with TRBD1 matching over 7 bases. Germline-derived CDR1 and CDR2 are PRHDT and FYEKMQ (reference sequence). The CDR3 is 14 amino acids. The V and J ends lost 0 bases and 3 bases, in that order; junction bases with no gene match: 1. In DNA form, the CDR3 reads TGTGCCAGCAGCTTAGGTGGACAGGACTATGGCTACACCTTC. It is translated as CASSLGGQDYGYTF.

V gene TRBV5-6 combines with J gene TRBJ2-2, with 11 nucleotides matching TRBD2. The CDR3 runs 16 residues. The junction had 2 bases not matched to a gene; V was cut back by 0 bases and J by 4 bases. The germline CDR1 and CDR2 sequences are SGHDT and YYEEEE. CDR3 nucleotide sequence: TGTGCCAGCAGCTTGGGTAGCGGGAGGGGCACCGGGGAGCTGTTTTTT. Protein product: CASSLGSGRGTGELFF.

The chain joins TRBV4-3 to TRBJ2-1, with 9 bases lining up with TRBD2. Germline-derived CDR1 and CDR2 are LGHNA and YSLEER. This CDR3 region has 16 residues. Germline trimming cut 4 bases from V and 6 bases from J; bases unmatched to any gene: 10. The CDR3 sequence is CASSLGRRLAANEQFF. CDR3 sequence (DNA): TGCGCCAGCAGCCTCGGTAGGAGACTAGCGGCCAATGAGCAGTTCTTC.

The J gene is TRBJ1-2, the V gene TRBV27; 8 nucleotides line up with TRBD1. V shed 5 bases and J 5 bases; nucleotides not matched to a gene: 10. This CDR3 has 15 amino acids. Looked up from germline, CDR1 is MNHEY and CDR2 is SMNVEV (reference sequence). CDR3 sequence (DNA): TGTGCCAGCAGTCCTGACAGGGGTGCTAGGTATGGCTACACCTTC. Translated, it gives CASSPDRGARYGYTF.

The rearrangement joins TRBV27 to TRBJ2-1, with 12 bases lining up with TRBD2. Germline CDR1 is MNHEY and CDR2 is SMNVEV (reference sequence). The CDR3 totals 17 residues. The J segment lost 2 bases and the V segment lost 5 bases, leaving 7 bases of the junction unmatched. For the CDR3, the DNA is TGTGCCAGCAGTCCACGACGACTAGCGGGAGCCTACAATGAGCAGTTCTTC. Translating it yields CASSPRRLAGAYNEQFF.

CDR3 sequence reads: CASSLFRDTQYF. The CDR3 nucleotides read TGTGCCAGCAGCTTGTTTCGGGATACGCAGTATTTT. This chain joins TRBV5-6 and TRBJ2-3; D call uncertain. Looked up from germline, CDR1 is SGHDT and CDR2 is YYEEEE. The CDR3 extends over 12 amino acids. V dropped 1 base and J dropped 6 bases, with 6 bases sitting between them.

This sequence joins TRBV28 and TRBJ2-3, with a tentative D call TRBD1 (6 bases). From germline, CDR1 is MDHEN and CDR2 SYDVKM. The CDR3 extends over 14 amino acids. V lost 2 bases to trimming and J lost 4 bases, with 10 bases between them. The CDR3 DNA sequence: TGTGCCAGCAGTTTAAAGGGGGTGGCAGATACGCAGTATTTT. This translates into CASSLKGVADTQYF.

The rearrangement joins TRBV11-3 to TRBJ1-4, with TRBD1 matching over 7 bases. This CDR3 is built from 16 residues. Trimming took 0 bases from V and 3 from J; bases not matched to a gene: 4. Looked up from germline, CDR1 is SGHNT and CDR2 is YENEEA. Written as DNA, the CDR3 is TGTGCCAGCAGCTTAGATAGGGGGCGAGCTAATGAAAAACTGTTTTTT. Amino acids: CASSLDRGRANEKLFF.